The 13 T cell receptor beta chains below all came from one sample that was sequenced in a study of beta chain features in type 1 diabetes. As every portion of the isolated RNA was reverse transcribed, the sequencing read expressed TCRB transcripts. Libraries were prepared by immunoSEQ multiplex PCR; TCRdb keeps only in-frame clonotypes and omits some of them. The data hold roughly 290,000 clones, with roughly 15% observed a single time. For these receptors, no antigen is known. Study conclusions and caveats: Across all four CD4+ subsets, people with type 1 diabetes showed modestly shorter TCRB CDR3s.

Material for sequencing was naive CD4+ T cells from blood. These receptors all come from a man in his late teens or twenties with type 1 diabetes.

The CDR3 sequence: CASSESIPDRGTDTQYF. CDR3 sequence (DNA): TGTGCCAGCAGTGAATCGATCCCGGACAGGGGGACAGATACGCAGTATTTT. The V and J genes are TRBV25-1 and TRBJ2-3; TRBD1 aligns across 10 bases. The CDR3 has 17 residues. Germline-derived CDR1 and CDR2 are MGHDK and SYGVNS. V lost 1 base to trimming and J lost 3 bases; unmatched junction nucleotides: 7.

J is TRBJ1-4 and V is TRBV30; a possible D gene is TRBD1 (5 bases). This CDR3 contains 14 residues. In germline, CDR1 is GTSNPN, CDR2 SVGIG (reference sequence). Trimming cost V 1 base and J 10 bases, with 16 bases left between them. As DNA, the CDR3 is TGTGCCTGGAGTGCTCGGACAAACGAAGGAAAACTGTTTTTT. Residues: CAWSARTNEGKLFF.

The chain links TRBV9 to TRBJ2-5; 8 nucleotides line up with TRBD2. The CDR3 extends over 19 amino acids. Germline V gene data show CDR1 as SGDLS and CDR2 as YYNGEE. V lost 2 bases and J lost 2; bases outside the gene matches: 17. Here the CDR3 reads CASSVGPGVSGGVQETQYF. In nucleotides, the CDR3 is TGTGCCAGCAGCGTGGGTCCTGGGGTCAGCGGGGGAGTACAAGAGACCCAGTACTTC.

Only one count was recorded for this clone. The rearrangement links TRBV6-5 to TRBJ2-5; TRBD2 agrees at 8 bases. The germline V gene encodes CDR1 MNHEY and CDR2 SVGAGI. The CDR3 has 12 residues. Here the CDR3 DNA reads TGTGCGGCCGGGGGGGCCAGAGAGACCCAGTACTTC. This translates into CAAGGARETQYF.

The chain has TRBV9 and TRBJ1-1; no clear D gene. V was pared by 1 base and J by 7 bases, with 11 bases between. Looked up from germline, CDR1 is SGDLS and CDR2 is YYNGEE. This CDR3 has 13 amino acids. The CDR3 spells CASSVSRLSEAFF. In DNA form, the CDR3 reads TGTGCCAGCAGCGTATCCCGTTTGAGTGAAGCTTTCTTT.

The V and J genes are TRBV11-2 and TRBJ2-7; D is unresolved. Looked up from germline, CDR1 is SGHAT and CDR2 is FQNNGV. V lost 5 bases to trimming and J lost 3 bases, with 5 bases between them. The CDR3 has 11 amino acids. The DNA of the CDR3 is TGTGCCAGCAGCCCTAACTACGAGCAGTACTTC. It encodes CASSPNYEQYF.

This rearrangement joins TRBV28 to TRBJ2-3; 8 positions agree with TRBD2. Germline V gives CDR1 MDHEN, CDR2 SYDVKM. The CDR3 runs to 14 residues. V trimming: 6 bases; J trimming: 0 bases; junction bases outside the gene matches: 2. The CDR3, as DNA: TGTGCCAGCAGCCCTAGCGGGAGCACAGATACGCAGTATTTT. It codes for CASSPSGSTDTQYF.

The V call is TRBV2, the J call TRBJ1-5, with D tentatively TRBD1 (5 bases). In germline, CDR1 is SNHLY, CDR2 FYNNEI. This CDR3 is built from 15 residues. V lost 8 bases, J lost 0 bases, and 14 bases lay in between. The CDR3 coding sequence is TGTGCCAGCGACCCAGGGCCCTATAGCAATCAGCCCCAGCATTTT. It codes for CASDPGPYSNQPQHF.

The CDR3 here is CASRARAGSNEKLFF. DNA of the CDR3: TGTGCCAGCAGGGCCCGGGCGGGATCTAATGAAAAACTGTTTTTT. This chain uses TRBV6-5 with TRBJ1-4; no reliable D call. This CDR3 is built from 15 residues. Trimming stripped 6 bases from V and 3 bases from J, with 14 bases between. The germline V gene has CDR1 MNHEY and CDR2 SVGAGI.

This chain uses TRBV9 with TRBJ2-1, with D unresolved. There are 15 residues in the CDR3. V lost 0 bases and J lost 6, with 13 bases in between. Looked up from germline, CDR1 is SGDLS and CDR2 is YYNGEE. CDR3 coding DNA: TGTGCCAGCAGCGTAGGACTCCCGCCCTCCAATGAGCAGTTCTTC. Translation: CASSVGLPPSNEQFF.

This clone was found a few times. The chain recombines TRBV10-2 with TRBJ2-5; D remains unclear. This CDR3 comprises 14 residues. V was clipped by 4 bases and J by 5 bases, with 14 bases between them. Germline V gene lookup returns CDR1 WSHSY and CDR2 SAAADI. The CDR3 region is CASSGGGAWETQYF. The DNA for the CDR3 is TGCGCCAGCAGTGGCGGTGGAGCCTGGGAGACCCAGTACTTC.

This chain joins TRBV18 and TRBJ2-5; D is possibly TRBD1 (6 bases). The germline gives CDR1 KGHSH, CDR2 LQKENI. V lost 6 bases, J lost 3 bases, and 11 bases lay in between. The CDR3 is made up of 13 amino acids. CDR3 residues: CASSPAGEETQYF. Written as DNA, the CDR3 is TGTGCCAGCTCCCCTGCAGGGGAAGAGACCCAGTACTTC.

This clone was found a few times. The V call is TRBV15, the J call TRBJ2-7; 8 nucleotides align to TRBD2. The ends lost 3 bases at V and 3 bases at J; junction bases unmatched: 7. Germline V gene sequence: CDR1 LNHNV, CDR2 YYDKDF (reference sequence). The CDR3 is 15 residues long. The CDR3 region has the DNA TGTGCCACCAGCAGTCCCACGGGAGGGTTCTACGAGCAGTACTTC. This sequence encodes CATSSPTGGFYEQYF. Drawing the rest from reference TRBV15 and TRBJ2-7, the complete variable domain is DAMVIQNPRYQVTQFGKPVTLSCSQTLNHNVMYWYQQKSSQAPKLLFHYYDKDFNNEADTPDNFQSRRPNTSFCFLDIRSPGLGDTAMYLCATSSPTGGFYEQYFGPGTRLTVT.